These T cell receptor beta chains were read from a single sample in a study of T cell repertoires in cytomegalovirus infection. A single record per CDR3 protein comes from TCRdb applying MiXCR to the reads. The sample has 350,000 to 550,000 distinct CDR3 sequences, roughly 30% seen once. The sequencing input was PBMCs. These receptors originate from a human donor in good health (CMV status not recorded). Some clones in this sample may be carry-over from other donors' samples. Both conserved end residues are part of each CDR3. The D gene is left open where the match is weak. Expanded clones get a size class; other rows say once, few or many, or leave the size out.

TRBV12-3/TRBV12-4,TRBJ1-6,many,.,TGTGCCAGCAGCAGCAGGACAAGTGTTAATTCACCCCTCCACTTT,CASSSRTSVNSPLHF
TRBV4-1,TRBJ2-2,.,TRBD1,TGTGCCAGCATCCAGGGACAGGGAAGGGACAGGGAGCTGTTTTTT,CASIQGQGRDRELFF
TRBV7-6,TRBJ1-6,.,.,TGTGCCAGCAGCTTCACGGGACAAATTAATTCACCCCTCCACTTT,CASSFTGQINSPLHF
TRBV11-1,TRBJ2-1,.,.,TGTGCCAGCAGCCCGATGCGAGCATCCTACAATGCGCAGTTCTTC,CASSPMRASYNAQFF
TRBV6-6,TRBJ1-5,few,.,TGTGCCAGCACCGACGCCCGTGGGCGAGGCAATCAGCCCCAGCATTTT,CASTDARGRGNQPQHF
TRBV6-5,TRBJ2-2,few,TRBD1,TGTGCCAGCAGTTACGGCAGGGGGTACACCGGGGAGCTGTTTTTT,CASSYGRGYTGELFF
TRBV4-1,TRBJ2-2,few,TRBD2,TGCGCCAGCAGCCAAGAGAGTCCTAGCGGGGGGGCGTTTCGCGGGGAGCTGTTTTTT,CASSQESPSGGAFRGELFF
TRBV7-2,TRBJ1-4,many,.,TGTGCCAGCAGCCCCCGGAGGGGAGCTGAAAAACTGTTTTTT,CASSPRRGAEKLFF
TRBV15,TRBJ2-5,few,.,TGTGTCACCAGCAGAGCGGACCAAGAGACCCAGTACTTC,CVTSRADQETQYF
TRBV11-1,TRBJ2-6,few,TRBD1,TGTGCCAGCAGCCCCGCCGGGCGGACAGGGGAATTCTCTGGGGCCAACGTCCTGACTTTC,CASSPAGRTGEFSGANVLTF
TRBV5-4,TRBJ2-5,few,TRBD2,TGTGCCAGCAGCTCCCTAGCGGGGGGGGAGACCCAGTACTTC,CASSSLAGGETQYF
TRBV7-9,TRBJ2-1,.,.,TGTGCCAGCAGCCGGGGGACATTGGAACTCCAGCAGTTCTTC,CASSRGTLELQQFF
TRBV4-3,TRBJ1-2,.,TRBD1,TGCGCCAGCAGCCACGGGGTTTGGACAGGGGGCGGCTACACCTTC,CASSHGVWTGGGYTF
TRBV7-2,TRBJ2-7,few,TRBD1,TGTGCCAGCAGCTTAGCTGGGACAGGGATTTCCTACGAGCAGTACTTC,CASSLAGTGISYEQYF
TRBV5-1,TRBJ2-5,few,TRBD2,TGCGCCAGCAGCGAGAGTAGCGGGGGGGCCCGGGAGACCCAGTACTTC,CASSESSGGARETQYF
TRBV5-6,TRBJ1-2,.,TRBD1,TGTGCCAGCAGCGAAGACAGGGTGGGGGGCTATGGCTACACCTTC,CASSEDRVGGYGYTF
TRBV7-3,TRBJ2-7,.,.,TGTGCCAGCAGCTTATTGGGACCGGCGGACGAGCAGTACTTC,CASSLLGPADEQYF
TRBV10-1,TRBJ2-1,few,.,TGCGCCAGCAGTGAGTCGAATAGAGAGGATGAGCAGTTCTTC,CASSESNREDEQFF
TRBV6-5,TRBJ2-4,.,.,TGTGCCAGTAACCAAAGAGGGGGGCCTCGGTACATTCAGTACTTC,CASNQRGGPRYIQYF
TRBV6-2/TRBV6-3,TRBJ1-1,few,TRBD1,TGTGCCAGCAGTTACTCGAAATACAGGGGTGGCACTGAAGCTTTCTTT,CASSYSKYRGGTEAFF
TRBV6-2/TRBV6-3,TRBJ1-1,.,.,TGTGACAGCAGACAGAACACTGAAGCTTTCTTT,CDSRQNTEAFF
TRBV9,TRBJ2-1,.,TRBD2,TGTTCCAGCAGCCCTAAGACTAGCGGGGGCTACAATGAGCAGTTCTTC,CSSSPKTSGGYNEQFF
TRBV19,TRBJ2-7,many,.,TGTGCCAGTAGTTCTAAATCCACCTACGAGCAGTACTTC,CASSSKSTYEQYF
TRBV6-5,TRBJ2-1,.,TRBD2,TGTGCCAGCAAAGGGACTAGTCCCAATGAGCAGTTCTTC,CASKGTSPNEQFF
TRBV11-1,TRBJ1-2,many,.,TGTGCCAGCAGCTTTACAGACGCGGACTATGGCTACACCTTC,CASSFTDADYGYTF
TRBV7-6,TRBJ2-3,.,.,TGTGCCAGCGCGCCTTATGCGGATACGCAGTATTTT,CASAPYADTQYF
TRBV7-9,TRBJ1-5,few,.,TGTGCCAGCAGCTTTGACGCCAATCAGCCCCAGCATTTT,CASSFDANQPQHF
TRBV28,TRBJ2-7,.,TRBD1,TGTGCCAGCAGTCAACCCGGGACAGGGGGTTACGAGCAGTACTTC,CASSQPGTGGYEQYF
TRBV7-9,TRBJ2-1,few,.,TGTGCCAGCAGCTTATCAGAAGCAAGTGACAATGAGCAGTTCTTC,CASSLSEASDNEQFF
TRBV6-2/TRBV6-3,TRBJ2-7,.,.,TGTGCCAGCAGTTGGGGGGCCCAAGGTATCGACGAGCAGTACTTC,CASSWGAQGIDEQYF
TRBV7-2,TRBJ2-5,few,.,TGTGCCAGCAGCCGCCTCGGGGTGCGTCACGAGACCCGGTACTTC,CASSRLGVRHETRYF
TRBV7-2,TRBJ2-5,many,.,TGTGCCAGCAGCTTAGTTATACAGCAAGAGACCCAGTACTTC,CASSLVIQQETQYF
TRBV7-8,TRBJ2-6,many,TRBD1,TGTGCCAGCAGCTTAGTACAGGGGGTAACGTACTCTGGGGCCAACGTCCTGACTTTC,CASSLVQGVTYSGANVLTF
TRBV27,TRBJ1-1,few,TRBD1,TGTGCCAGCAGTTTCGACAGGGCCCGCATGAACACTGAAGCTTTCTTT,CASSFDRARMNTEAFF
TRBV7-9,TRBJ2-7,.,.,TGTGCCAGCAGCTCTTCCGGACCTCCGAAAGCCTCCGAGCAGTACTTC,CASSSSGPPKASEQYF
TRBV7-9,TRBJ2-7,many,.,TGTGCCAGCAGCTTAGCAGGGGCCTACGAGCAGTACTTC,CASSLAGAYEQYF
TRBV6-2/TRBV6-3,TRBJ2-3,.,.,TGTGCCAGCAGTTACAAAGGTCTTAACACAGAGACGCAGTATTTT,CASSYKGLNTETQYF
TRBV5-1,TRBJ2-5,few,TRBD2,TGCGCCAGCAGCCCAGGGACTAGCGGGCTTAAGACCCAGTACTTC,CASSPGTSGLKTQYF
TRBV7-2,TRBJ2-1,.,TRBD2,TGTGCCAGCAGCTTGGCGGGGGGTTACTACAATGAGCAGTTCTTC,CASSLAGGYYNEQFF
TRBV7-8,TRBJ1-1,.,.,TGTGACAGCAGCCGCCGAGGGAACACTGAAGCTTTCTTT,CDSSRRGNTEAFF